This T cell receptor (beta chain) was observed in a study of molecular identifiers for immune sequencing clone quantification. Findings of the study overall: Even with approximately 1 million naive cells present, spiked Jurkat TCR RNA from one cell was reportedly detectable.

Germline V lookup: CDR1 SQVTM, CDR2 ANQGSEA. This CDR3 comprises 12 residues. This clonotype has a count of ten or more. Its antigen is as yet unknown. The germline gene is not matched at one end of the junction; a read error may be the cause. TCRdb analysed the PCR reads with MiXCR anew, one entry per CDR3 protein. The sample records around 65,000 distinct CDR3 sequences, about a sixth being singletons. The rearrangement links TRBV29-1 to TRBJ1-2, with a possible D match to TRBD1 (6 bases). The TCR sequence derives from a human donor in good health. Some libraries in this study had Jurkat cell RNA spiked in. Sequenced input: naive CD8+ T cells from blood, with Jurkat cell RNA spiked in. Subset defined: FACS-sorted CD8+CD4-CCR7+CD45RA+ naive T cells. CDR3 coding DNA: TGCAGCGTTGAAGATCTGTCTGCAGGACAGAACTTC. It codes for CSVEDLSAGQNF.